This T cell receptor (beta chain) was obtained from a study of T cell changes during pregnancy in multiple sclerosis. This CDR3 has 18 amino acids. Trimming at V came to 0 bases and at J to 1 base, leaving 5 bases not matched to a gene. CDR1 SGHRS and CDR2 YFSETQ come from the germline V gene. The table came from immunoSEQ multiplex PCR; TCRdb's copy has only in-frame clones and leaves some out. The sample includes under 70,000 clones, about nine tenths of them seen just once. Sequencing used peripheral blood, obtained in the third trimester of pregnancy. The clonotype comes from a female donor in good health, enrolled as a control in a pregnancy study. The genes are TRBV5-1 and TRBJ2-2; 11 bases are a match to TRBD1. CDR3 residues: CASSLAWDRGLNTGELFF. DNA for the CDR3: TGCGCCAGCAGCTTGGCCTGGGACAGGGGGTTGAACACCGGGGAGCTGTTTTTT.